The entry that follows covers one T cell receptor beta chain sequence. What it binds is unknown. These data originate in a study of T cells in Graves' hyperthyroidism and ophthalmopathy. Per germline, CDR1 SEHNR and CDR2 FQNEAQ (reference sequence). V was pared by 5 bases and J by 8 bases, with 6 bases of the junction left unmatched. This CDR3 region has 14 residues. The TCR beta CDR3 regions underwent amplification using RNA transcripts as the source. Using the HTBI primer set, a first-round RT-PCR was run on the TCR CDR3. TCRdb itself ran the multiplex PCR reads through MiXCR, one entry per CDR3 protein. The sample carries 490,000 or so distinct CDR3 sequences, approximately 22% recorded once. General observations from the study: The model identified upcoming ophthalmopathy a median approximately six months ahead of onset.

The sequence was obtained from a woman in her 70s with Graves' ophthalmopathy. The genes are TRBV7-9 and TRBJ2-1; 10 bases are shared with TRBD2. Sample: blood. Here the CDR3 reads CASSVSSGSHEQFF. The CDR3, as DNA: TGTGCCAGCAGCGTGTCTAGCGGGAGTCATGAGCAGTTCTTC. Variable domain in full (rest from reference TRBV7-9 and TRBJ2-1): DTGVSQNPRHKITKRGQNVTFRCDPISEHNRLYWYRQTLGQGPEFLTYFQNEAQLEKSRLLSDRFSAERPKGSFSTLEIQRTEQGDSAMYLCASSVSSGSHEQFFGPGTRLTVL.